This T cell receptor (beta chain) was observed in a study of blood T cell repertoires in COVID-19. Across the whole study: Collection of acute and convalescent COVID-19 samples took place in the United States, Italy and Spain. T cells, B-cell-depleted T cells, or PBMCs provided the cDNA or gDNA that served as material.

This CDR3 comprises 16 residues. CDR1 is SEHNR and CDR2 is FQNEAQ in the germline V gene (reference sequence). V was clipped by 3 bases and J by 0 bases, with 9 bases between them. Study processing details: Amplified reference gene primers provided the basis for estimating nucleated cell counts. Here immunoSEQ multiplex PCR was the method, and the copy in TCRdb shows in-frame clones only, minus some. D and trimming were read from the DNA, whereas the V and J calls and clone size are those reported in that table. The data contain 140,000 to 150,000 clones, 81% of them seen just once; the ten biggest clones take up roughly 8.8%.

Specimen: peripheral blood. The TCR was taken from a human donor with acute or convalescent COVID-19. The donor label of this sample is uncertain. The chain combines TRBV7-9 with TRBJ2-6, with D hard to call. CDR3 bases: TGTGCCAGCAGCTTTGGCACCAGCTCTGGGGCCAACGTCCTGACTTTC. Translation gives CASSFGTSSGANVLTF.